This T cell receptor beta chain was sequenced in a study of blood T cell repertoires in COVID-19. Study background: COVID-19 samples collected from the United States, Italy and Spain covered acute and convalescent phases. PBMCs, B-cell-depleted T cells, or T cells were the source of the cDNA or gDNA that made up the material.

Germline CDR1 is SGHTA and CDR2 is FQGTGA. This CDR3 comprises 14 residues. V shed 0 bases and J shed 10 bases, with 10 bases lying between them. Assay used: immunoSEQ multiplex PCR; TCRdb lists only in-frame clones, some missing. The sample includes around 240,000 clones, 70% to 85% of them seen just once. The receptor's source is a woman aged 40-49 years who had recovered from COVID-19. Material for sequencing was peripheral blood. The rearrangement links TRBV7-3 to TRBJ1-6, with unresolved D. The CDR3 DNA is TGTGCCAGCAGCTTAACGGGCCCGGGGTCACCCCTCCACTTT. It codes for CASSLTGPGSPLHF.